This TCR beta chain stems from a study of STAT3 mutations in large granular lymphocyte leukemia (dated by TCRdb to the late 2010s). Background on the whole study: Canonical activating STAT3 mutations were detected in roughly half of the longitudinally sequenced T-LGLL patients. As controls within the study, two patients with natural killer LGL leukemia were also sequenced longitudinally. To reconstruct clonal hierarchy and dynamics, serial deep sequencing of TCRbeta CDR3 and STAT3 was performed in patients with T-cell large granular lymphocyte leukemia. Over half of the T-LGLL patients were given one or more immunosuppressive therapy regimens, and 30% to 45% of the treated patients had a hematologic response. Each patient was sequenced at an average of roughly 4.1 time points, ranging from 2 to 8 samplings. Some 18 representative T-LGLL cases were selected from an initial cohort of roughly 210 LGL patients for longitudinal TCRbeta and STAT3 sequencing. Study-wide conclusions, independent of this receptor: Linking therapy response to changes in TCR clonal burden was complicated by variable intervals between samplings and by differing treatment regimens. Since codominant clonotypes persisted in some patients, a small but highly pathogenic clone may have gone undetected. TCR clonotype switching after therapy was observed in about 35% of the 18 patients, and all newly emerging clones were found to be STAT3 wild type. Because no samples were available when a clone first appeared, clonal expansion was inferred from samplings taken at other points. At least one immunodominant TCRbeta clonotype was present in every T-LGLL patient, and multiple immunodominant subclonotypes appeared in about half of the T-LGLL patients. The burden of the dominant TCR clone was higher than the STAT3 mutant burden in several patients, which suggests that the STAT3 mutation arose secondarily inside a clone that had already expanded.

The CDR3, from cysteine to phenylalanine, totals 14 residues. Only the CDR3 part of the read is kept: 42 bases, read in frame from the first base. Looking up the germline V gene yields CDR1 MNHEY and CDR2 SVGAGI. The V and J ends are trimmed by 8 bases and 2 bases, leaving 15 bases between them. TCRbeta libraries were sequenced on an Illumina MiSeq, and an average of around 41,000 productive templates per sample was obtained. The immunoSEQ assay, which uses multiplex PCR amplification, was used to generate TCRbeta CDR3 libraries. On the authors' methods: Repertoire diversity was calculated as previously defined, and values close to 0 indicated extremely monoclonal samples. Sourced from immuneACCESS, this table was stored by TCRdb with only in-frame sequences that have V and J called. A share of the clones is absent; for the studies checked, an unresolved V gene accounts for under half, and the remainder has no known explanation. Clone size and V and J calls were adopted from that table, with D and trimming inferred from the DNA. Present in this sample are tens of thousands of clones, around 87% of which were seen just once. The ten largest clones capture roughly 13% of the sample.

Remarks on this clone: The target of this receptor is not known. Base quality data are lacking; no much larger clone is found one base away.

DNA was extracted from blood mononuclear cells, with the same DNA used for both TCR and STAT3 sequencing. The source material was peripheral blood mononuclear cells. The sequence is built from TRBV6-5 and TRBJ1-2; the D gene cannot be resolved reliably. This sequence was found in a man aged 60 to 75 with T-cell large granular lymphocyte leukemia. Some clones in this sample may be carry-over from other donors' samples. The age is the age at diagnosis. The DNA reads as follows: TGTGCCAGCGGTAAAGAGGCAGGAAACTATGGCTACACCTTC. Its product reads: CASGKEAGNYGYTF.